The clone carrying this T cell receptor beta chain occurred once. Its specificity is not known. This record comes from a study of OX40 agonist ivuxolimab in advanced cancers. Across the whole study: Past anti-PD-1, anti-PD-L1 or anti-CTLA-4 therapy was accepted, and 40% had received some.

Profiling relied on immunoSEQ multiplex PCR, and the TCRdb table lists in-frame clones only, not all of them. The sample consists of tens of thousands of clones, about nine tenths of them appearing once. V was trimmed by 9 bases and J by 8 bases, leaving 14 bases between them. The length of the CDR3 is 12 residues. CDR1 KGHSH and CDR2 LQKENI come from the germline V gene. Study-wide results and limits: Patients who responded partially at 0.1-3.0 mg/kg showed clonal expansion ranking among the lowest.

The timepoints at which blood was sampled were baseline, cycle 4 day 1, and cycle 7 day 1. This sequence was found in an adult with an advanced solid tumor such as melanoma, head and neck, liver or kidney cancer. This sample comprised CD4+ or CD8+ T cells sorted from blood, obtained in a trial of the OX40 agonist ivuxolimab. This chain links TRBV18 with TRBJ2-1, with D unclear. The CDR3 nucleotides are TGTGCCAGTTCGAAGGATCAGTATGAGCAGTTCTTC. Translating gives CASSKDQYEQFF.